This TCR beta chain originates from a study of identical twins (dated by TCRdb to 2015 to 2016). Broadly, across the study: To test whether fetal clonotypes persist, this study deep-sequenced TCR alpha and beta repertoires from monozygotic twins, from unrelated adults of various ages, and from cord blood. To rule out contamination, replicate twin experiments were performed at different times with different library preparation protocols. Overall study outcomes, separate from this receptor: In monozygotic twins, out-of-frame TCR alpha sharing was systematically underestimated by recombination models, although the models agreed with sharing between unrelated individuals. Because the same donors could not be followed over many years, the conclusions relied on cross-sectional statistical analysis. A weaker excess of twin sharing was found in beta out-of-frame sequences because the signal-to-noise ratio was lowered by fewer shared sequences. Compared with coincidental sharing between unrelated individuals, an excess of low generation-probability sequences was observed among out-of-frame TCR alpha sequences shared between twins. Invariant T cells such as MAIT and iNKT could partly confound zero-insertion analyses, although diverse VJ usage argued against such confounding for most clonotypes. Abundant cord blood beta clonotypes carried fewer insertions; young adult naive repertoires showed a weaker similar trend, while memory repertoires showed none.

Libraries were prepared through 5' RACE. The sample was run on an Illumina HiSeq 2000. A universal primer binding site was added through template switching, and the final cDNA carried a unique molecular identifier so that TCR cDNA molecules could be counted accurately. Specific primers in the conserved constant-segment region were used to synthesize first-strand cDNA for TCR alpha and beta chains. To control for contamination, every cDNA library was double barcoded, receiving both a SMART-Mk sample barcode and Illumina barcodes. TruSeq adapter sequences and Illumina sample barcodes were added in two successive PCR steps. Sequencing of the TCR alpha and beta cDNA libraries was done on the Illumina HiSeq platform using custom primers. Per the authors' processing: MiGEC was used to process raw reads and extract unique molecular identifiers, and MiXCR was used to find CDR3 positions. For each individual, recombination models were inferred using an EM algorithm with the repgenHMM and IGoR tools. Shared clonotype analysis was performed with the tcR package in R, normalizing sharing by the product of cloneset sizes. To study raw recombination without the effects of thymic and clonal selection, out-of-frame nonproductive sequences were analyzed. Using fastp trimming at Q25 and MiXCR clonotype assembly, TCRdb reanalyzed the public sequencing data and kept in-frame beta chains. For every CDR3 protein sequence, its rows merge into one entry that carries the most common genes and DNA. These V and J calls rely on TCRdb rather than the paper's analysis. In this sample the table shows about 390,000 distinct CDR3 sequences, about 9% of which occur a single time. Around 8.6% of the sample rests with the top ten.

Counted from cysteine to phenylalanine, this CDR3 has 16 amino acids. Only the CDR3 portion is preserved as DNA: 48 bases, with reading frame beginning at the first base. Trimmed from V: 1 base; trimmed from J: 4 bases; junction bases lacking a gene match: 5. The germline V gene gives CDR1 as MGHRA and CDR2 as YSYEKL. Comments on this clonotype: Its antigen specificity is not known. Base qualities are not recorded, but no much larger clone differs from it by a single base.

Every donor was a healthy Caucasian. The study also sequenced three unrelated non-twin adults: a male aged 18 to 30, a male aged 50 to 59 and a female aged 50 to 59. Using Miltenyi CD45RO+ enrichment and human naive T-cell isolation kits, memory (CD45RO+) and naive T cells were isolated from PBMC. This clonotype was sampled from a woman between 45 and 60 years old in good health. Sequencing used naive T cells sorted from blood. In light of the paper, this sample's cell subset or site label describes: cells isolated with a human naive T-cell isolation kit. The chain employs TRBV4-1 and TRBJ2-3, and 10 bases in between align with TRBD2. Read as DNA, the sequence is TGCGCCAGCAGCCAAGCCGCGGGACTAGCGTCAGATACGCAGTATTTT. Translation gives CASSQAAGLASDTQYF.